This T cell receptor (beta chain) was identified in a study of blood T cell repertoires in COVID-19. Study background: Whether acute or convalescent, the COVID-19 samples came from the United States, Italy and Spain. PBMCs, B-cell-depleted T cells, or T cells provided the cDNA or gDNA that made up the material.

Per the original data handling: Reference gene primer amplification gave nucleated cell count estimates. Profiled with immunoSEQ multiplex PCR; TCRdb holds only in-frame clones, not every one. V and J calls and clone size come straight from that table; D and trimming were deduced from the DNA. Among 160,000 or so clones, approximately 91% were seen once, and the ten largest hold approximately 2%. This CDR3 region has 14 residues. The germline V gene encodes CDR1 SNHLY and CDR2 FYNNEI. V was clipped by 7 bases and J by 7 bases; unmatched bases: 7. Sequencing was carried out using peripheral blood. This receptor was identified in a man aged 18 to 30 with acute or convalescent COVID-19. The V gene is TRBV2, the J gene TRBJ2-2; the match to TRBD1 covers 9 bases. The CDR3 here is CASILTGGGGELFF. DNA of the CDR3: TGTGCCAGCATTCTGACAGGGGGTGGCGGGGAGCTGTTTTTT. Full variable domain (outside the CDR3, taken from reference TRBV2 and TRBJ2-2): EPEVTQTPSHQVTQMGQEVILRCVPISNHLYFYWYRQILGQKVEFLVSFYNNEISEKSEIFDDQFSVERPDGSNFTLKIRSTKLEDSAMYFCASILTGGGGELFFGEGSRLTVL.